The 7 T cell receptor beta chains listed next were all sequenced from one sample in a study of regulatory T cells in long-lasting Graves disease. Stated time point: persistent/refractory GD, antithyroid drugs over 5 years with positive TRAb. The TCR library was made from RNA that had been extracted from PBMCs in TRIzol. Construction of the TCR beta libraries employed iRepertoire HTBI primers in conjunction with Arm-PCR of CDR3 regions. From the multiplex PCR reads, TCRdb called clonotypes with MiXCR, one entry per CDR3 protein. The data contain 700,000 or so distinct CDR3 sequences, around 32% of them singletons. The material was peripheral blood mononuclear cells (PBMCs), obtained when the disease was refractory, from a patient treated with antithyroid drugs. The origin of the receptors is a female donor with Graves disease.

V and J are TRBV7-8 and TRBJ1-1; possible D gene TRBD1, 5 bases. The CDR3 contains 13 residues. The germline gives CDR1 SGHVS, CDR2 FQNEAQ. The V and J ends lost 1 base and 7 bases respectively, with 10 bases between them. The CDR3 DNA reads as TGTGCCAGCAGCTTAGGTTTGGGGGGTGAAGCTTTCTTT. Its protein product is CASSLGLGGEAFF.

This clonotype was counted a few times. The chain combines TRBV9 with TRBJ2-5; D is uncertain. Germline CDR1 reads SGDLS; CDR2 reads YYNGEE. The length of the CDR3 is 13 residues. Trimming stripped 2 bases from V and 1 base from J, with 6 bases between. CDR3 nucleotide sequence: TGTGCCAGCAGCGTCAATGGCCAAGAGACCCAGTACTTC. It specifies CASSVNGQETQYF. The whole variable domain, filled in from reference TRBV9 and TRBJ2-5, reads DSGVTQTPKHLITATGQRVTLRCSPRSGDLSVYWYQQSLDQGLQFLIQYYNGEERAKGNILERFSAQQFPDLHSELNLSSLELGDSALYFCASSVNGQETQYFGPGTRLLVL.

As concerns this clonotype: A clone one base away is much larger, so this may be a read error. The chain carries TRBV12-3 or TRBV12-4 and TRBJ1-5; D is possibly TRBD1 (6 bases). The CDR3 length is 18 residues. CDR3 nucleotides: TGTGCCGGCAGTTCACAGGGCCTCCTCAAGGGGAGCAATCAGCCCCAGCATTTT. Residues: CAGSSQGLLKGSNQPQHF.

In this sample, this clonotype turned up a few times. The chain carries TRBV20-1 and TRBJ1-2; D might be TRBD1 (6 bases). The CDR3 spans 13 residues. Germline values: CDR1 DFQATT, CDR2 SNEGSKA (reference sequence). Trimming removed 3 bases from V and 4 bases from J, with 12 bases in between. CDR3 region: CSASKGVGYGYTF. CDR3 sequence (DNA): TGCAGTGCTAGCAAGGGGGTAGGCTATGGCTACACCTTC.

This clonotype was recorded at least ten times. J is TRBJ1-1 and V is TRBV6-1, with no clear D. V lost 6 bases to trimming and J lost 0 bases, with 17 bases between them. The germline CDR1 and CDR2 sequences are MNHNS and SASEGT. CDR3 length: 16 residues. CDR3 protein: CASSLNRRSMNTEAFF. CDR3 sequence (DNA): TGTGCCAGCAGCTTGAATCGGCGGAGCATGAACACTGAAGCTTTCTTT.

At least ten counts were recorded for this clonotype. This chain connects TRBV6-1 to TRBJ2-7, with 11 nucleotides matching TRBD1. The germline V gene encodes CDR1 MNHNS and CDR2 SASEGT. CDR3 length: 15 residues. Unmatched junction bases numbered 5, after V lost 4 bases and J lost 3 bases. CDR3 nucleotides: TGTGCCAGCAGTGTCACCGGGACAGGGGGCTACGAGCAGTACTTC. Translated, it gives CASSVTGTGGYEQYF.

The CDR3 DNA reads TGCAGCGTTGATCCGGGGGCGGGCGGCTACACCTTC. Translating it yields CSVDPGAGGYTF. The chain couples TRBV29-1 to TRBJ1-2; TRBD1 might be the D (6 bases). The CDR3 extends over 12 amino acids. V shed 3 bases and J shed 8 bases, with 13 bases lying between them. CDR1 is SQVTM and CDR2 is ANQGSEA in the germline V gene.